This T cell receptor beta chain comes out of a study of blood T cell repertoires in COVID-19. In the original workflow: Amplification with reference gene primers provided the estimates of nucleated cell counts. The assay was immunoSEQ multiplex PCR, and TCRdb's table has in-frame clones only and misses some. From that table come the V and J calls and clone size; the DNA was used to work out D and trimming. The sample lists approximately 250,000 clones, around four fifths seen once, with about 4.6% in the top ten. Per germline, CDR1 SQVTM and CDR2 ANQGSEA. The CDR3 runs to 14 residues. V lost 1 base and J lost 4, with 11 bases in between.

The chain uses TRBV29-1 and TRBJ2-1, with D tentatively TRBD2 (5 bases). Sequencing input: peripheral blood. The receptor was derived from a man aged 55 to 70 who had recovered from COVID-19. DNA of the CDR3: TGCAGCGTTGAAGTGGCGACTAATTACAATGAGCAGTTCTTC. Protein product: CSVEVATNYNEQFF.